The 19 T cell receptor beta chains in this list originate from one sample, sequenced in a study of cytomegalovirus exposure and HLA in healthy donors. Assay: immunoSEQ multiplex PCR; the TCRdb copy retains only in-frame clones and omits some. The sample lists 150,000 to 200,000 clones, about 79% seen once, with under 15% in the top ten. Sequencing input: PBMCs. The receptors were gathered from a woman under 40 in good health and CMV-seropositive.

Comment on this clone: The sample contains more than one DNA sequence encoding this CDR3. DNA for the CDR3: TGTGCCAGCAGTTTACAGGGAAACTATGGCTACACCTTC. As protein: CASSLQGNYGYTF. The rearrangement links TRBV28 to TRBJ1-2; possible D gene TRBD1, 5 bases. Per the germline V gene, CDR1 is MDHEN and CDR2 is SYDVKM. Trimming cost V 2 bases and J 2 bases, with 6 bases left between them. The CDR3 is made up of 13 amino acids.

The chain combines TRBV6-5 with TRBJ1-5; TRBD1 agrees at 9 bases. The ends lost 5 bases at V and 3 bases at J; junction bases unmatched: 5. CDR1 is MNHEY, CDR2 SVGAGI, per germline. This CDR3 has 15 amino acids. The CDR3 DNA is TGTGCCAGCAGTCGGACAGGGGAGAACAATCAGCCCCAGCATTTT. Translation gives CASSRTGENNQPQHF.

CDR3 loop: CASSPEVSTYEQYF. The CDR3 DNA reads as TGTGCCAGCAGCCCAGAGGTCTCAACCTACGAGCAGTACTTC. The rearrangement joins TRBV9 to TRBJ2-7; the D is unclear. CDR3 length: 14 amino acids. Looked up from germline, CDR1 is SGDLS and CDR2 is YYNGEE. The V gene lost 4 bases and the J gene lost 2 bases, with 13 bases spanning the gap.

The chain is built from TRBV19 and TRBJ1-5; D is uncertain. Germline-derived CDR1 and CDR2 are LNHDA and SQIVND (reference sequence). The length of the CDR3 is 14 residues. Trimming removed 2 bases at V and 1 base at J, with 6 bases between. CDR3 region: CASSIMASNQPQHF. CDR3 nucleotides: TGTGCCAGTAGTATAATGGCAAGCAATCAGCCCCAGCATTTT.

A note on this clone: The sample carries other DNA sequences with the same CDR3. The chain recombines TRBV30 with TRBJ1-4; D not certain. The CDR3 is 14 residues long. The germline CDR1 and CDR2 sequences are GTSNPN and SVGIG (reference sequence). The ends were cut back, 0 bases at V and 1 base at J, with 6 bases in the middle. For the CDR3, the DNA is TGTGCCTGGAGTGTAGGAGGAACTAATGAAAAACTGTTTTTT. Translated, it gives CAWSVGGTNEKLFF.

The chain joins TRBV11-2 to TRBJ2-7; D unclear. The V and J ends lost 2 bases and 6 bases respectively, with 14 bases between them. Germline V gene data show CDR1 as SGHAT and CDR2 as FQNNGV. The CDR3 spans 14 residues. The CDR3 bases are TGTGCCAGCAGCTTACTAGTAGGATCGGTCGAGCAGTACTTC. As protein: CASSLLVGSVEQYF.

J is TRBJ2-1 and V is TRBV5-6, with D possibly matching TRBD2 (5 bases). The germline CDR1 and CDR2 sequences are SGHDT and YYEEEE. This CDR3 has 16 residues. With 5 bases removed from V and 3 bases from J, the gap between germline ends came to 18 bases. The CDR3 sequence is CASRDSVSGFYNEQFF. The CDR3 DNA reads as TGTGCCAGCAGAGATAGTGTCAGCGGATTCTACAATGAGCAGTTCTTC.

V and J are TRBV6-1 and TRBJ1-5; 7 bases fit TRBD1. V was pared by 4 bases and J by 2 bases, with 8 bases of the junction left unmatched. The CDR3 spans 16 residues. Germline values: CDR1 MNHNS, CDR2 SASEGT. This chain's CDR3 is CASSATGAAGNQPQHF. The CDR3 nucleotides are TGTGCCAGCAGTGCAACAGGGGCGGCGGGCAATCAGCCCCAGCATTTT.

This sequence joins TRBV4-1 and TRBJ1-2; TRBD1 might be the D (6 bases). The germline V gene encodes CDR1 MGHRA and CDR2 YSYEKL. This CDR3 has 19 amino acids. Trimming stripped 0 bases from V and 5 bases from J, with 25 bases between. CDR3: CASSQDSPGAIPLRYGYTF. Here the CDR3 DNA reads TGCGCCAGCAGCCAAGATAGCCCAGGGGCGATACCCCTACGATATGGCTACACCTTC.

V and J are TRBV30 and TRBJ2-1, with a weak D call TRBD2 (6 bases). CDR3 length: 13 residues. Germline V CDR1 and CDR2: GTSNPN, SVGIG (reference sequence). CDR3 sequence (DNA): TGTGCTTTGTTAGCGGACCACTACAATGAGCAGTTCTTC. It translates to CALLADHYNEQFF. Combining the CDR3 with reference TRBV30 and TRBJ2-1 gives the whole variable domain SQTIHQWPATLVQPVGSPLSLECTVEGTSNPNLYWYRQAAGRGLQLLFYSVGIGQISSEVPQNLSASRPQDRQFILSSKKLLLSDSGFYLCALLADHYNEQFFGPGTRLTVL.

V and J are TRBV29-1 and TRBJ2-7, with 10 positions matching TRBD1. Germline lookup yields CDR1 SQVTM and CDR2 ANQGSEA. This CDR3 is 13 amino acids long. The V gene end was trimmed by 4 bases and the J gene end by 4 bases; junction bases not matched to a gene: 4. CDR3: CSVVGQGVYEQYF. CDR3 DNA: TGCAGCGTTGTAGGACAGGGGGTGTACGAGCAGTACTTC.

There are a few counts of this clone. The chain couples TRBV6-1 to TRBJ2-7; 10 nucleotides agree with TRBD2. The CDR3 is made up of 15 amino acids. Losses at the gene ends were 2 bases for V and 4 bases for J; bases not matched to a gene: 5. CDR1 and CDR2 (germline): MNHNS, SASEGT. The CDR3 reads CASSESLAGVYEQYF. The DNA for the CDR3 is TGTGCCAGCAGTGAAAGCCTAGCGGGAGTTTACGAGCAGTACTTC.

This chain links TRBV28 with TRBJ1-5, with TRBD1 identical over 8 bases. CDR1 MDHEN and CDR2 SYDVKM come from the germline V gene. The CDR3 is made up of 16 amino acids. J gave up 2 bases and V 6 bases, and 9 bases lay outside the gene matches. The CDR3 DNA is TGTGCCAGCAGAATTTTCGACAGGGGAGGCAATCAGCCCCAGCATTTT. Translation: CASRIFDRGGNQPQHF.

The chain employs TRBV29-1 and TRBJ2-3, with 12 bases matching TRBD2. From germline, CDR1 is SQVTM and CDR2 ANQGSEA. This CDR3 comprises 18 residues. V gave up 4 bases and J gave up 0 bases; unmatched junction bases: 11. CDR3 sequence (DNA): TGCAGCGTTGTGCCCCTAGCGGGAGGGCGATCTAGCACAGATACGCAGTATTTT. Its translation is CSVVPLAGGRSSTDTQYF.

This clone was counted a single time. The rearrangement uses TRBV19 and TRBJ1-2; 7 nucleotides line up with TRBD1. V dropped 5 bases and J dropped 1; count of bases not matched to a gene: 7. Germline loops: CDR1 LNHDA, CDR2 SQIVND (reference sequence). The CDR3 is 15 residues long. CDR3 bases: TGTGCCAGTAGTCATTCGGGACAGTTTAACTATGGCTACACCTTC. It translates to CASSHSGQFNYGYTF.

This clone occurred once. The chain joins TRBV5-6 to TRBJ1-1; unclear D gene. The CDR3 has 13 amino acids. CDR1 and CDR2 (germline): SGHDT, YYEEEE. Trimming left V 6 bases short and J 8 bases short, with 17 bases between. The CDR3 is CASTTIPSREAFF. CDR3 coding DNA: TGTGCCAGCACCACTATCCCGTCTAGGGAAGCTTTCTTT.

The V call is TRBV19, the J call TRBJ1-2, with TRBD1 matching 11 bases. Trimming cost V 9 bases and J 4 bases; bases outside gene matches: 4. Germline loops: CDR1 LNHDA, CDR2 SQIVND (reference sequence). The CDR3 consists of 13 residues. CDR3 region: CASTGTGGYGYTF. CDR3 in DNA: TGTGCCAGCACGGGGACAGGGGGCTATGGCTACACCTTC. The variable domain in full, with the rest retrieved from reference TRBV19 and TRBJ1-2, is DGGITQSPKYLFRKEGQNVTLSCEQNLNHDAMYWYRQDPGQGLRLIYYSQIVNDFQKGDIAEGYSVSREKKESFPLTVTSAQKNPTAFYLCASTGTGGYGYTFGSGTRLTVV.

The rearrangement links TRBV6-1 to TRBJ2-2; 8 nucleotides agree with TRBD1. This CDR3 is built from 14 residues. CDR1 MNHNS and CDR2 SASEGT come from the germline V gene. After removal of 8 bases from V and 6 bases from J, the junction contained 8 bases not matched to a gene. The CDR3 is CASWTGMVPGELFF. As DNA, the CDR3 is TGTGCCAGCTGGACAGGGATGGTCCCCGGGGAGCTGTTTTTT.

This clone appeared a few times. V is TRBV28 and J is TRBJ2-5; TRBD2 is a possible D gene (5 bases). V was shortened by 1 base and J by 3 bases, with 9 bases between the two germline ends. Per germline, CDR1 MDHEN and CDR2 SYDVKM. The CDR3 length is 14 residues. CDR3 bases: TGTGCCAGCAGTTTATTGGTGGGAGAAGAGACCCAGTACTTC. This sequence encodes CASSLLVGEETQYF.